The present T cell receptor beta chain was sequenced within a study of spatial heterogeneity in lung cancer. Study-wide results and limits: Tumors with more nonsynonymous mutations had more expanded intratumoral alpha and beta TCRs.

Described time point: sample taken at primary tumor resection. Trimming at V came to 10 bases and at J to 7 bases, leaving 13 bases not matched to a gene. Germline-derived CDR1 and CDR2 are MNHEY and SVGEGT. This CDR3 is 13 amino acids long. One entry per CDR3 protein results from TCRdb running MiXCR on the 5' RACE reads. The data contain about 6,800 distinct CDR3 sequences, more than 13% of them singletons. This clonotype occurred many times. What it binds is not known. For a library built for alpha chains, this beta chain is a stray read; little rests on its size. The TCR sequence derives from a female donor with early-stage non-small cell lung cancer. The V call is TRBV6-2 or TRBV6-3, the J call TRBJ2-7, with 7 bases lining up with TRBD2. The source material was lung tumor tissue, sampled at surgery. CDR3 in amino acids: CATKAGLWWEQYF. The CDR3 region has the DNA TGTGCCACCAAAGCGGGGCTTTGGTGGGAGCAGTACTTC.